This paragraph covers one TCR beta chain sequence. The clone's antigen remains unknown. Base qualities were left out, and no much larger clone turns up one base away. This sample stems from a study of T cell responses to AZD1222 COVID-19 vaccine (dated by TCRdb to the early 2020s). For the study in its entirety: A total of roughly 240 trial participants underwent TCR sequencing, of whom some 210 received two doses of AZD1222 and about 25 received two doses of the MenACWY control vaccine. Trial participants were enrolled into age subgroups of 18-55, 56-69 and 70-plus years, which contained around 140, 26 and 57 TCR-sequenced participants, respectively.

The CDR3 regions of human TCRbeta chains were subjected to immunosequencing. On the authors' methods: Repertoire TCRs were checked for matches against a reference library of SARS-CoV-2-specific TCRs that had been generated using the MIRA antigen-specificity platform. Breadth was defined as the fraction of unique TCRs that were SARS-CoV-2-associated, and depth was defined as the fraction of total T cells that were SARS-CoV-2-associated. Using the MIRA data, each spike-specific TCR was assigned both to the spike region to which the TCR was reactive and to a CD4 or CD8 class. Log10-transformed breadth and depth values were compared by one-way ANOVA with Sidak's multiple comparisons tests. Drawn from immuneACCESS, this table holds only the in-frame rearrangements with V and J called that TCRdb kept. Clones are partly lost; checked studies trace under half to an unresolved V gene and leave the rest unexplained. Clonal size and the V and J genes are those of that table, whereas D and trimming came from the DNA. Present in this sample are some 67,000 clones, about 83% of which were seen just once. The top ten clones comprise 5% to 6.5% of the sample.

The sample's time point label is to be understood as: about 28 days (+/-7) after the second vaccine dose. AZD1222 recipients whose second dose came at about 4 weeks and those whose second dose came at about 12 weeks were combined into one group, since spike-specific TCR depth and breadth did not differ between the two schedules. Vaccinee samples were obtained from the UK trials COV001 and COV002, which included a single-blind randomized controlled phase 2/3 trial of AZD1222 (ChAdOx1 nCoV-19) in healthy adults. Trial participant PBMC samples were collected at day 0 and day 28 after the second dose for TCRbeta chain sequencing. As encoded in the germline V gene (reference sequence), CDR1 is MNHNY while CDR2 is SVGAGI. The CDR3 spans 14 residues, from the cysteine through the phenylalanine. Left in the record is the CDR3 DNA by itself, 42 bases read in frame from the first base. V is pared back by 1 base and J by 3 bases, with 10 bases lying between the germline termini.

Broader findings and caveats from the paper: The vaccine-associated CD4 TCRs covered the entire spike protein, and the dominant responses fell in regions 160-218 and 743-854. The 56-69-year group was small, and its depth increase did not reach significance, likely because of low power. Because no day 14 peak-response samples were available, repertoires were characterized only after the peak T cell response. Reportedly, close to half of the unique spike-specific TCRs recognized epitopes lying outside the regions that are mutated in the B.1.351 and B.1.1.7 variants. Participants were mostly white British, with more females than males. The authors suggested clonal diversity may have been underestimated. A significant rise in spike-specific TCR breadth and depth was observed after two AZD1222 doses relative to day 0 and relative to MenACWY recipients. Conclusions about previously exposed vaccinees are limited because only five to seven AZD1222 recipients were SARS-CoV-2 seropositive at baseline.

This sequence originates from an adult who received the AZD1222 COVID-19 vaccine. Material: peripheral blood, obtained 28 days after the second AZD1222 dose. Recombination linked TRBV6-6 to TRBJ2-7, with the D segment identity uncertain. The bases read TGTGCCAGCAGTTACTTCGGACCGGGCTACGAGCAGTACTTC. This codes for CASSYFGPGYEQYF.